A single sample gave rise to the 2 T cell receptor beta chains below, sequenced in a study of regulatory T cells in long-lasting Graves disease. The sample's time point: newly diagnosed GD, antithyroid drugs for less than 3 months. PBMCs were the source of the RNA used for TCR sequencing. Researchers made TCR beta libraries by using iRepertoire HTBI primers and running Arm-PCR on CDR3 regions. TCRdb fed the multiplex PCR reads into MiXCR, producing one record per CDR3 protein. This sample has around 450,000 distinct CDR3 sequences, with approximately 15% found just once. In addition, the sample was reused for a study of T cells in Graves' hyperthyroidism and ophthalmopathy.

Here the sequenced sample was peripheral blood mononuclear cells (PBMCs), taken at new diagnosis, from a patient treated with antithyroid drugs. These receptors all come from a woman in her thirties with Graves disease.

This clonotype was recorded many times. J is TRBJ1-2 and V is TRBV12-3 or TRBV12-4; D gene uncertain. Between the trimmed V and J ends, which lost 1 base and 4 bases, there was a span of 4 bases. The CDR3 spans 12 residues. For the CDR3, the DNA is TGTGCCAGCAGTTTAGGAGCCTATGGCTACACCTTC. Its translation is CASSLGAYGYTF.

This clonotype appeared many times. This chain connects TRBV3-1 to TRBJ2-7; no reliable D call. Germline CDR1 and CDR2: LGHDT and YNNKEL (reference sequence). CDR3 length equals 14 residues. V was pared by 0 bases and J by 2 bases, with 8 bases between. The CDR3 bases are TGTGCCAGCAGCCAAGATCCTACAACCTACGAGCAGTACTTC. Encoded protein: CASSQDPTTYEQYF.